The present TCR beta chain was sequenced within a study of beta chain features in type 1 diabetes. Study observations and caveats: There were fewer insertions and more deletions at the VDJ junctions of type 1 diabetes patients. There was a moderate but significant shortening of TCRB CDR3s in all four CD4+ subsets of Type 1 diabetes patients.

Every single donor gave one heparinised blood draw, and these averaged about 116 mL. cDNA synthesis used the whole RNA isolate, giving expressed TCRB sequences. Method: immunoSEQ multiplex PCR; TCRdb's copy keeps in-frame clones and lacks some. The table lists under 300,000 clones, approximately 13% of them singletons. On this clone itself: Its antigen remains unidentified.

CDR1 is SGHTA, CDR2 FQGNSA, per germline. The CDR3 runs to 13 residues. The ends were cut back, 0 bases at V and 3 bases at J, with 6 bases in the middle. The receptor was derived from a man younger than 45 with type 1 diabetes. The genes are TRBV7-2 and TRBJ2-7; TRBD2 might be the D (6 bases). Material: naive CD4+ T cells from blood. The CDR3: CASSLAEGYEQYF. The CDR3 nucleotides read TGTGCCAGCAGCTTAGCGGAGGGCTACGAGCAGTACTTC.